The rows below give T cell receptor beta chains drawn from one sample of a study of T cell responses to AZD1222 COVID-19 vaccine. Libraries were prepared by immunoSEQ multiplex PCR; TCRdb keeps only in-frame clonotypes and omits some of them. The sample has 150,000 to 200,000 clones; 90% are singletons. This sample comprised peripheral blood, obtained 28 days after the second AZD1222 dose. The receptors stem from an adult who received the AZD1222 COVID-19 vaccine. Both conserved end residues are part of each CDR3.

TRBJ1-2	TRBV6-6	CASSYGTGMDGYTF
TRBJ2-1	TRBV3-1/TRBV3-2	CASSAAFTIPREGHDWYNEQFF
TRBJ2-6	TRBV19	CASSIDEGRSSGANVLTF
TRBJ1-5	TRBV6-1	CASSELSPNQPQHF
TRBJ1-4	TRBV15	CATSRDLSKEKLFF
TRBJ2-1	TRBV6-5	CASSRTGVHNEQFF
TRBJ2-3	TRBV15	CATKDGASTDTQYF
TRBJ2-3	TRBV4-3	CASSQTSGKADTQYF
TRBJ2-3	TRBV4-3	CASSQDITSGSNTQYF
TRBJ2-3	TRBV27	CASSRTLAGGGDTQYF
TRBJ2-6	TRBV4-2	CASSQTGASAGANVLTF
TRBJ2-7	TRBV19	CASTGTGTSYEQYF
TRBJ1-6	TRBV6-5	CASSPGGNSPLHF
TRBJ1-5	TRBV2	CASSEMRYRQPQHF
TRBJ1-4	TRBV28	CASRTGGGLELFF
TRBJ1-5	TRBV28	CASSPNRAGLYRSQPQHF
TRBJ2-7	TRBV4-1	CASSQGTGNALRDFYEQYF
TRBJ2-2	TRBV5-1	CASSLARTGRDTGELFF
TRBJ2-5	TRBV7-9	CASSLAGTHGVTQYF
TRBJ1-2	TRBV19	CASSIRGWDSSYGYTF
TRBJ2-1	TRBV30	CAWSVRSGGAYEQFF
TRBJ2-7	TRBV2	CASSGAGVSEQYF
TRBJ1-5	TRBV6-5	CASSYDTTSGQPQHF
TRBJ2-7	TRBV28	CASSLGTSGSYEQYF
TRBJ1-1	TRBV29-1	CSVRGLLREMNTEAFF
TRBJ1-5	TRBV28	CASGDPAGQPQHF
TRBJ2-7	TRBV6-1	CASSDKGLGYEQYF
TRBJ1-2	TRBV3-1/TRBV3-2	CASSQDAGRNGYTF
TRBJ1-2	TRBV5-4	CASSFRGQGGYTF
TRBJ1-3	TRBV30	CAWSRDGYSGNTIYF
TRBJ2-7	TRBV7-7	CASSFSTDLHYEQYF
TRBJ2-1	TRBV7-6	CASSYREGQFF
TRBJ1-5	TRBV10-3	CAISERVGGNQPQHF
TRBJ2-7	TRBV6-6	CASSYPTGTAEQYF
TRBJ1-2	TRBV25-1	CASSPGTFALANYGYTF
TRBJ1-2	TRBV2	CASRAGQGARGYTF
TRBJ1-2	TRBV19	CASTNPRSWEGYGYTF
TRBJ1-2	TRBV6-5	CASSYDSSTNGYTF
TRBJ2-7	TRBV13	CASSWTGGYEQYF
TRBJ2-1	TRBV6-5	CASTRGLAGYNEQFF
TRBJ2-4	TRBV28	CASSSLGGRYYVGQYF
TRBJ1-6	TRBV28	CASSLVSSPLHF
TRBJ1-2	TRBV27	CASSPGTGPNGYTF
TRBJ2-1	TRBV6-5	CASSSSTSYNEQFF
TRBJ1-6	TRBV2	CASRPTGGNSPLHF
TRBJ1-3	TRBV3-1/TRBV3-2	CASSQDWGRNSGNTIYF
TRBJ1-4	TRBV18	CASSPPIRGGEKLFF
TRBJ1-2	TRBV3-1/TRBV3-2	CASSQVVGWGGYTF
TRBJ1-2	TRBV24-1	CATSDRGYYGYTF
TRBJ1-2	TRBV6-1	CASSEGPNYGYTF
TRBJ1-2	TRBV7-2	CASSSLTGANYGYTF
TRBJ1-5	TRBV6-5	CASSAIPDSYQPQHF
TRBJ2-3	TRBV11-2	CASSLQDTQYF
TRBJ2-7	TRBV11-2	CASSFRGRGVIEQYF
TRBJ2-2	TRBV7-2	CASSLGRIRNTGELFF
TRBJ1-4	TRBV5-1	CASSLGTSLEKLFF
TRBJ1-1	TRBV28	CASSLWGTGKTEAFF